This T cell receptor beta chain was captured by sequencing in a study of T cell changes during pregnancy in multiple sclerosis. This CDR3 region has 15 residues. Germline assignment: CDR1 MDHEN and CDR2 SYDVKM. V was shortened by 5 bases and J by 5 bases, with 16 bases between the two germline ends. Repertoires were generated with immunoSEQ multiplex PCR, while TCRdb's copy carries only in-frame clones and drops some. The sample lists 30,000 to 35,000 clones; around 91% were seen once. Material: CD8+ T cells from peripheral blood mononuclear cells, obtained in the second trimester of pregnancy. The rearrangement links TRBV28 to TRBJ2-1; tentative D call: TRBD2 (6 bases). This sequence originates from a female donor with multiple sclerosis, enrolled in a pregnancy study. The CDR3 here is CASSLWRGRDNEQFF. The DNA of the CDR3 is TGTGCCAGCAGTCTTTGGCGGGGTCGAGACAATGAGCAGTTCTTC.